This T cell receptor (beta chain) was identified in a study of blood T cell repertoires in COVID-19. The wider study: The study drew acute and convalescent COVID-19 samples from the United States, Italy and Spain. Sources were T cells, B-cell-depleted T cells, or PBMCs; the material itself was cDNA or gDNA.

This CDR3 contains 14 residues. V was clipped by 6 bases and J by 5 bases; unmatched bases: 9. CDR1 and CDR2 from the germline V gene are LNHDA and SQIVND (reference sequence). As processed by the authors: Reference gene primer amplification in the assay estimated nucleated cell counts. Profiling relied on immunoSEQ multiplex PCR, and the TCRdb table lists in-frame clones only, not all of them. V, J and clone size are those of that table, while D and trimming were read from the DNA. The sample contains some 180,000 clones, about 70% of which appear only once. Material: peripheral blood. This receptor was identified in a woman aged 45-60 years with active or convalescent COVID-19. The chain couples TRBV19 to TRBJ1-1; 7 nucleotides match TRBD1. The CDR3 DNA reads as TGTGCCAGTAGAGCAGGGGGAGCGTGGACTGAAGCTTTCTTT. Residues: CASRAGGAWTEAFF. Complete variable domain (other parts from reference TRBV19 and TRBJ1-1): DGGITQSPKYLFRKEGQNVTLSCEQNLNHDAMYWYRQDPGQGLRLIYYSQIVNDFQKGDIAEGYSVSREKKESFPLTVTSAQKNPTAFYLCASRAGGAWTEAFFGQGTRLTVV.